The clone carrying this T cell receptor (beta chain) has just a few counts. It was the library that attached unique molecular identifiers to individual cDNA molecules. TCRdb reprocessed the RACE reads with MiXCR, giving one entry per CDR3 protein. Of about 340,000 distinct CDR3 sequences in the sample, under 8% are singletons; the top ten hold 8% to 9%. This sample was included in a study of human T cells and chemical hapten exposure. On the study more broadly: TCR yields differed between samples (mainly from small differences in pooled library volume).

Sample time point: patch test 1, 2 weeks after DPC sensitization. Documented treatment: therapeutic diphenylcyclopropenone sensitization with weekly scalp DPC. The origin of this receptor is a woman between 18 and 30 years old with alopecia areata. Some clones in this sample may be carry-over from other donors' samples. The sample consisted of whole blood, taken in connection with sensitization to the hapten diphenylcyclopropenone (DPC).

CDR3 region: CASSWTPYTGELFF. CDR3 bases: TGTGCCAGCAGCTGGACACCTTACACCGGGGAGCTGTTTTTT. The chain is built from TRBV6-2 or TRBV6-3 and TRBJ2-2; D is perhaps TRBD1 (5 bases). The germline CDR1 and CDR2 sequences are MNHEY and SVGEGT. The CDR3 totals 14 residues. V lost 6 bases and J lost 3, with 11 bases in between.